This T cell receptor beta chain came from a study of cytomegalovirus exposure and HLA in healthy donors. General study points: Fewer N-insertions (relative to the roughly 630-donor mean) were reportedly seen in an Asian-associated ancestry cluster in a later analysis. Sequencing likely caused a cluster of highly shared sequence variants.

Worth noting for this clone: As yet, its antigen is unknown.

The primer mix had 60 Vbeta and 13 Jbeta primers. Assay used: immunoSEQ multiplex PCR; TCRdb lists only in-frame clones, some missing. The sample comprises around 160,000 clones, 70% to 80% of which are singletons, and 1.4% rests with the top ten. Sequencing was carried out using PBMCs. The sequence came from a male donor in good health and CMV-seronegative.

The CDR3 DNA is TGTGCCGGACAGGGAGGAACTAATTCACCCCTCCACTTT. Residues: CAGQGGTNSPLHF. The chain has TRBV7-9 and TRBJ1-6; TRBD1 matches at 8 bases. Trimming removed 11 bases from V and 6 bases from J; junction bases left unmatched: 6. The CDR3 runs 13 residues. The germline V gene has CDR1 SEHNR and CDR2 FQNEAQ (reference sequence).